Below, one TCR beta chain is given with its context. Its antigen remains unknown. Primers included in the PCR were 60 Vbeta and 13 Jbeta primers. TCRdb's table, derived via immunoSEQ multiplex PCR, lists solely in-frame clones and lacks some. This table has approximately 140,000 clones, almost 85% appearing once. This record comes from a study of cytomegalovirus exposure and HLA in healthy donors. Study observations and caveats: Rare TCR sequences predominated, though certain public TCRs were found in many donors.

J gave up 6 bases and V 0 bases, and 7 bases lay outside the gene matches. This CDR3 has 15 residues. Germline assignment: CDR1 LNHNV and CDR2 YYDKDF (reference sequence). V is TRBV15 and J is TRBJ2-7; 8 bases match TRBD2. Material for sequencing was PBMCs. The receptor comes from a woman in her thirties or forties in good health and CMV-seronegative. CDR3 bases: TGTGCCACCAGCAGAGATATGGCGGGAGGAGGCGAGCAGTACTTC. As protein: CATSRDMAGGGEQYF.